This T cell receptor (beta chain) emerged from a study of T cell responses to AZD1222 COVID-19 vaccine. Looking at the study overall: Timing groups of about 4 and about 12 weeks for second doses were pooled.

Comments on this clone: Its target is not known.

Germline-derived CDR1 and CDR2 are SGHNT and YYREEE (reference sequence). The CDR3 runs 18 residues. Trimming pared 0 bases from V and 0 bases from J, leaving 17 bases between. Libraries were prepared by immunoSEQ multiplex PCR; TCRdb keeps only in-frame clonotypes and omits some of them. The table has about 150,000 clones, 75% to 95% seen once. Notes on the study in general: Seropositive at baseline were only 5 to 7 AZD1222 recipients.

This receptor was taken from an adult in good health. The V call is TRBV5-4, the J call TRBJ2-3; perhaps TRBD2 as D (7 bases). The specimen comprised peripheral blood, sampled on day 0 of AZD1222 vaccination. CDR3 bases: TGTGCCAGCAGCTTGGGTGGCGGGGGCTACCCTAGCACAGATACGCAGTATTTT. Translation gives CASSLGGGGYPSTDTQYF.